A single sample gave rise to the 9 T cell receptor beta chains below, sequenced in a study of blood T cell repertoires in COVID-19. Measured with immunoSEQ multiplex PCR; TCRdb has only the in-frame clones, and not every one. The data hold about 230,000 clones, with about 85% observed a single time. Sequencing used peripheral blood. Source of these receptors: a woman over 75 with acute or convalescent COVID-19.

The chain is built from TRBV3-1 (or the pseudogene TRBV3-2) and TRBJ1-5, with 9 bases lining up with TRBD1. Germline lookup yields CDR1 LGHDT and CDR2 YNNKEL (reference sequence). The CDR3 has 15 amino acids. The V and J ends lost 5 bases and 3 bases, in that order; junction bases with no gene match: 5. The DNA for the CDR3 is TGTGCCAGCAGCACGACAGGGGGAGTCAATCAGCCCCAGCATTTT. This gives the protein CASSTTGGVNQPQHF.

This chain uses TRBV28 with TRBJ1-5; D gene ambiguous. Between the trimmed V and J ends, which lost 3 bases and 0 bases, there was a span of 9 bases. The CDR3 consists of 15 residues. Germline V CDR1 and CDR2: MDHEN, SYDVKM. The CDR3 sequence: CASSFAEDSNQPQHF. The CDR3 DNA reads as TGTGCCAGCAGTTTTGCGGAGGATAGCAATCAGCCCCAGCATTTT.

The J gene is TRBJ2-7, the V gene TRBV29-1; perhaps TRBD1 as D (5 bases). The germline CDR1 and CDR2 sequences are SQVTM and ANQGSEA. V gave up 6 bases and J gave up 0 bases, with 9 bases separating them. The CDR3 length is 12 residues. The CDR3 DNA reads as TGCAGCGTGGCGGACAACTCCTACGAGCAGTACTTC. As protein: CSVADNSYEQYF.

The V call is TRBV28, the J call TRBJ1-2, with D perhaps matching TRBD1 (6 bases). The germline CDR1 and CDR2 sequences are MDHEN and SYDVKM. V was cut by 4 bases and J by 1 base, with 16 bases left in between. CDR3 size: 16 residues. CDR3 sequence reads: CASSSTMTGVNYGYTF. Here the CDR3 DNA reads TGTGCCAGCAGTTCAACTATGACAGGAGTTAACTATGGCTACACCTTC.

The J gene is TRBJ2-5, the V gene TRBV5-1, with 9 bases lining up with TRBD1. Germline CDR1 SGHRS, CDR2 YFSETQ. The J segment lost 5 bases and the V segment lost 2 bases, leaving 7 bases of the junction unmatched. The CDR3 contains 15 residues. The CDR3 here is CASSFGQGRGETQYF. The CDR3 nucleotides read TGCGCCAGCAGCTTTGGACAGGGGCGAGGGGAGACCCAGTACTTC.

The chain carries TRBV7-2 and TRBJ2-7; D might be TRBD1 (5 bases). The CDR3 runs to 12 residues. The V end was cut by 7 bases, the J end by 2 bases, with 9 bases between. Looked up from germline, CDR1 is SGHTA and CDR2 is FQGNSA. This CDR3 reads CASTLDTYEQYF. The CDR3 DNA reads as TGTGCCAGCACCCTGGACACCTACGAGCAGTACTTC.

The genes are TRBV23-1 and TRBJ1-1, with D maybe TRBD1 (6 bases). TRBV23-1 is placed among ORFs of uncertain function. This CDR3 region has 12 residues. The V and J ends lost 5 bases and 5 bases respectively, with 9 bases between them. The CDR3 coding sequence is TGCGCCAGCAGTACCGACAGGACTGAAGCTTTCTTT. It translates to CASSTDRTEAFF.

The rearrangement uses TRBV6-5 and TRBJ2-7, with TRBD1 as a possible D gene (5 bases). This CDR3 has 13 residues. In germline, CDR1 is MNHEY, CDR2 SVGAGI. Deletions cut 7 bases from V and 1 base from J, with 11 bases between. DNA for the CDR3: TGTGCCAGCACGGCAGGGTGGTCCTACGAGCAGTACTTC. Protein product: CASTAGWSYEQYF.

The chain couples TRBV18 to TRBJ2-7, with D tentatively TRBD2 (6 bases). V lost 6 bases, J lost 0 bases, and 18 bases lay in between. Germline values: CDR1 KGHSH, CDR2 LQKENI. The length of the CDR3 is 16 residues. DNA of the CDR3: TGTGCCAGCTCCCCAGTGGGGGAGGTGAGCTCCTACGAGCAGTACTTC. Amino acids: CASSPVGEVSSYEQYF.